Sequencing of this T cell receptor (beta chain) was carried out in a study of cytomegalovirus exposure and HLA in healthy donors. The PCR employed 60 Vbeta primers together with 13 Jbeta primers. Measured with immunoSEQ multiplex PCR; TCRdb has only the in-frame clones, and not every one. Of around 100,000 clones in the sample, approximately 60% are singletons; the top ten hold roughly 2%. Trimming removed 6 bases from V and 6 bases from J, with 15 bases in between. The CDR3 covers 13 residues. CDR1 and CDR2 (germline): SNHLY, FYNNEI. The chain combines TRBV2 with TRBJ2-7; D ambiguous. Sequenced material: PBMCs. This clonotype was sampled from a woman in her thirties in good health and CMV-seronegative. CDR3 region: CASRNDPSIEQYF. The CDR3 DNA sequence: TGTGCCAGCAGAAATGACCCTAGTATCGAGCAGTACTTC.